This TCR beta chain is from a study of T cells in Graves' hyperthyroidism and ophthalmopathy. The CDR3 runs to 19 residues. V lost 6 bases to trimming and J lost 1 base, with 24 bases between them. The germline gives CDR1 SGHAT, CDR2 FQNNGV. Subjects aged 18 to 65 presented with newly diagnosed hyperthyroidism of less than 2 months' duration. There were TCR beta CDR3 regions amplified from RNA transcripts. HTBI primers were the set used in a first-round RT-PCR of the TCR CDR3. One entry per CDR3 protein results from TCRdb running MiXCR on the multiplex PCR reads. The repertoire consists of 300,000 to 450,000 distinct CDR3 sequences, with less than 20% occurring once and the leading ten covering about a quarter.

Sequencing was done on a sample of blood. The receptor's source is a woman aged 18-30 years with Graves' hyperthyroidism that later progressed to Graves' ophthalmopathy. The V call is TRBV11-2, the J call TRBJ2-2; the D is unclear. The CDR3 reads CASSSLRPGRIGNTGELFF. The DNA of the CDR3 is TGTGCCAGCAGTTCCCTCCGGCCCGGACGTATAGGGAACACCGGGGAGCTGTTTTTT.